Below are 2 T cell receptor beta chains sequenced from a single sample in a study of blood T cell repertoires in COVID-19. Produced via immunoSEQ multiplex PCR; TCRdb's table is partial and in-frame only. The sample records roughly 97,000 clones, 80% to 90% being singletons. Sequencing was done on a sample of peripheral blood. The receptors stem from a man between 45 and 60 years old with acute or convalescent COVID-19.

V gene TRBV12-3 or TRBV12-4 combines with J gene TRBJ2-1, with 7 bases lining up with TRBD2. The V gene end was trimmed by 7 bases and the J gene end by 5 bases; junction bases not matched to a gene: 5. This CDR3 contains 13 residues. CDR3 in DNA: TGTGCCAGCACCTGGGGGGGAAACAATGAGCAGTTCTTC. Protein sequence: CASTWGGNNEQFF.

The chain has TRBV7-2 and TRBJ1-2; D perhaps matches TRBD1 (5 bases). The CDR3 is 13 residues long. Germline V CDR1 and CDR2: SGHTA, FQGNSA. V was pared by 4 bases and J by 2 bases, with 8 bases between. In DNA form, the CDR3 reads TGTGCCAGCAGCTACGGGGGGAACTATGGCTACACCTTC. It translates to CASSYGGNYGYTF.